This T cell receptor beta chain appears in the sequencing data of a study of cytomegalovirus exposure and HLA in healthy donors (dated by TCRdb to the late 2010s). At the level of the whole study: In an earlier analysis of fewer than 750 of the donors, 250 to 350 Gb of sequence data and 90 million to 120 million unique TCR beta sequences from approximately 180 million T cells were reported. An early release covering around 630 HLA-typed donors comprised around 300 gigabases of sequencing data and some 79 million unique TCR sequences. Among the 398 genotyped donors, more than 70% belonged to the genetic ancestry cluster associated with self-reported Caucasian donors. The study was designed to test whether signatures of past pathogen exposure could be identified by cataloging public T cell receptors. The study used immunosequencing to profile the T cell repertoires of several hundred subjects and linked those repertoires to cytomegalovirus serostatus. Besides the first cohort of roughly 640 subjects, a separate validation cohort made up of roughly 120 different subjects was used. High-throughput TCR immunosequencing, statistical association of individual TCRs with disease status, and machine learning were combined to predict cytomegalovirus infection status. A later analysis re-examined previously published TCR beta repertoires from just over 650 donors and added high-resolution HLA genotyping to investigate patterns of TCR occurrence. Rather than using new phenotypic data, the later analysis identified candidate immune exposures from TCR beta sequences and from how often those sequences occurred across donors. To decide whether each TCR beta V gene segment behaved as functional or pseudogenic, an earlier analysis of some 600 of the donors relied on high-throughput TCR beta sequencing. Alongside the repertoire data, information on donor age, sex, ethnicity and CMV serostatus was compiled. A later genetic analysis took genome-wide SNP genotypes for about three fifths of the 666 donors and used that subset as a discovery cohort. Every repertoire in the discovery cohort had been generated on one and the same sequencing platform. Both class I and class II loci were covered by HLA typing, at four-digit resolution. Typing coverage differed by locus: A, B, C, DRB1 and DQB1 were typed in about 620-640 donors, DQA1 in 500 to 550, DPA1 in approximately 610, and DPB1 in approximately 450. Five DR-DQ haplotypes were handled as single units for association and clustering because linkage in the cohort was strong. Among about 390 genotyped donors of the cohort, an average of roughly 240,000 unique TCR beta nucleotide sequences were sequenced per donor, roughly 20% of them non-productive.

The cohort comprised more than 550 healthy bone marrow donors. Cohort members were all nominally healthy when sampled, although unrecorded immune exposures were likely present. The donor was CMV seronegative and belonged to the group of around 400 seronegative cohort members. Each donor provided a peripheral blood sample, and peripheral blood mononuclear cells were used for TCR beta sequencing. Genomic DNA was extracted from the blood cell samples with the Qiagen DNeasy Blood Extraction Kit. The library relied on the immunoSEQ multiplex PCR assay. The multiplex PCR relied on a mix of 60 forward primers for TCR Vbeta segments and 13 reverse primers for TCR Jbeta segments. The CDR3 region of rearranged TCR beta genes was amplified from genomic DNA with a multiplex PCR assay. The Illumina HiSeq System was used to sequence the amplified TCR beta libraries as 87-base-pair reads. Regarding the original processing steps: A later analysis tallied approximately 87 million unique TCR beta chains across the 550 to 850 repertoires, and approximately 9.9 million of those chains were shared by two or more donors. A nearest-neighbor algorithm error-corrected the raw reads and collapsed the reads into unique sequences, merging closely related sequences to remove PCR and sequencing errors. V, D and J gene segments were assigned by aligning CDR3 sequences to IMGT reference sequences. Each retained sequence needed at least a six-nucleotide match to both a V gene segment and a J gene segment. A rearrangement was called productive if the CDR3 had no stop codons and remained in frame with V and J, and every other rearrangement was called non-productive. Following IMGT convention, CDR3 was defined as the stretch from the second conserved V-encoded cysteine to the conserved J-encoded phenylalanine. Sequences without an unambiguous match to a single V gene segment were excluded from the earlier analysis of 500 to 700 of the donors. An earlier analysis of a few hundred of the donors called V segments functional above 56.7% productive rearrangements and segregating when the between-donor standard deviation exceeded 5%. To diagnose cytomegalovirus status from the catalog of TCR beta chain sequences, a statistical classification framework was built. In a later analysis, TCR nucleotide sequences were compared against IMGT/GENE-DB human TR gene sequences so that V and J genes could be assigned. The TCRdist pipeline was used in a later analysis to assign CDR3 sequences and most-parsimonious VDJ recombination scenarios. In a later analysis, each TCR beta chain was defined by its CDR3 amino acid sequence together with its V-gene family, and reads without a unique V-gene family were excluded. To address suspected cross-contamination and a sequencing artifact, a later analysis removed several hundred highly shared, low-generation-probability nucleotide sequences. In a later analysis, a clonal expansion index was calculated for each public chain from normalized within-repertoire ranks of inferred template counts. A later analysis computed generation probabilities with a VDJ recombination model fitted to out-of-frame rearrangements, and checked the results against IGoR. In a later analysis, TCR-TCR, TCR-HLA and TCR-CMV co-occurrence was scored with hypergeometric tests, and a repertoire-size bias correction was applied to TCR pairs. A later analysis estimated false discovery rates by permuting HLA or CMV assignments 20 times. A later analysis grouped co-occurring TCRs with DBSCAN, adding TCRdist sequence similarity when clustering within HLA-allele-positive subsets. For co-occurrence clustering, repertoires with fewer than 30,000 or more than 120,000 public chains were excluded, along with roughly 5 repertoires with anomalous nucleotide sharing. TCRdb re-hosts the immuneACCESS table, in-frame sequences only. Its copies lack some clones; in the studies checked, an unresolved V gene accounts for under half of them, and the cause for the rest is not known. V, J and clone size derive from that table, while D and trimming were established from the DNA sequence. This specimen's table enumerates about 110,000 clones. The top ten hold around 0.6% of the sample.

About this clone itself: Its antigen specificity is not known.

What the work shows at the level of the full study, not this receptor alone: It was suggested by the authors that the approach could potentially be generalized to other disease states and immunological phenotypes. Most TCR sequences were seen in very few donors, while some public TCRs were found in many individuals. For the cohort, immune exposure information was limited to CMV serostatus. Compared with the 666-donor mean, donors in an Asian-associated ancestry cluster had fewer N-insertions in productive TCRs, according to a later genetic analysis. When HLA alleles, especially DR and DQ, strongly co-occurred, TCR associations were difficult to assign to individual alleles. A few of the identified cytomegalovirus-associated TCR beta chains were confirmed in vitro to be specific for cytomegalovirus antigens. Some IMGT-functional V segments, including TRBV6-2 and TRBV6-3, could not be distinguished by the 87-base-pair reads and were therefore excluded. A cluster of highly shared sequence variants was judged likely to be a technical artifact of the sequencing pipeline. In an earlier analysis of some 550 of the donors, most TCR beta V segments were observed in productive rearrangements about 90% or about 30% of the time, broadly matching IMGT annotations. V-gene and J-gene trimming of TCR beta chains was associated with a missense DCLRE1C variant in a later genetic analysis, and the association was replicated in an independent cohort. Sequencing depth was assumed to be roughly uniform across donors in the presence/absence analyses, though that assumption may not hold. Because some donors lacked HLA typing at each locus, the association tests relied only on the typed subset. The study gave a list of 150 to 200 TCR beta chains associated with cytomegalovirus. At a false discovery rate of 0.05, a later analysis linked around 17,000 TCR beta sequences to specific HLA alleles. A later analysis found that HLA-associated TCR beta chains were more clonally expanded and had lower generation probabilities than equally common non-associated chains. A later analysis found that most CMV-associated TCR beta chains appeared HLA-restricted, with HLA associations seemingly driven largely by CMV exposure. Linkage disequilibrium might explain the correlated functional status among segregating V segments, but an unknown experimental factor could not be ruled out. Because counts were too low, approximately 15 rarely observed V segments, including chromosome 9 orphons, were excluded from the earlier analysis of 587 of the donors. This cohort had only TCR beta chains sequenced, and the lack of alpha or paired-chain data limited which features could be detected. A further reported finding was that TCR beta sequences accurately predicted the HLA-A and HLA-B alleles for most subjects in the first cohort. In both the original and validation cohorts, the classifier was reported to diagnose cytomegalovirus status with high specificity and sensitivity. In a later analysis, the rate of TCR association differed among HLA loci, with DRB1 alleles having the most associated TCRs and HLA-C alleles having the fewest. Several of the top co-occurrence clusters appeared to be linked to parvovirus B19, influenza, CMV and Epstein-Barr virus, according to a later analysis.

According to the germline V gene (reference sequence), CDR1 reads MNHEY and CDR2 reads SMNVEV. From the cysteine up to the phenylalanine, the CDR3 has a length of 14 residues. Only CDR3 DNA remains: 42 bases, in frame from the first base. Trimming takes 6 bases off V and 2 bases off J; junction bases not matched to a gene: 3. The TCR sequence derives from a man aged 50-59 years in good health and CMV-seronegative. This chain is built from TRBV27 and TRBJ1-1, with 10 central nucleotides matching TRBD1. Sequencing was done on a sample of PBMCs. In nucleotide form, the sequence is TGTGCCAGCAGGGGGGACAGGGGAAACACTGAAGCTTTCTTT. Protein translation: CASRGDRGNTEAFF.